The 21 T cell receptor beta chains below were found in one sample sequenced in a study of blood T cell repertoires in COVID-19 (dated by TCRdb to 2018 to 2021). Libraries were built with the immunoSEQ multiplex PCR assay. Drawn from immuneACCESS, this table holds only the in-frame rearrangements with V and J called that TCRdb kept. Clones are partly lost; checked studies trace under half to an unresolved V gene and leave the rest unexplained. For this sample the table gives about 150,000 clones, of which more than 80% were detected only once. In total, the top ten clones hold 2.2% of the sample. Sequenced: peripheral blood. The receptors shown here come from a man aged 70 or older with acute or convalescent COVID-19.

With respect to this clone: Other DNA sequences in this sample translate to the same CDR3. This chain connects TRBV6-5 to TRBJ2-7, with 11 bases aligning to TRBD2. Germline V gives CDR1 MNHEY, CDR2 SVGAGI. The CDR3 contains 15 residues. The ends lost 2 bases at V and 4 bases at J; junction bases unmatched: 4. CDR3 region: CASSYSLAGGYEQYF. CDR3 bases: TGTGCCAGCAGTTACAGCCTAGCGGGGGGTTACGAGCAGTACTTC.

The rearrangement links TRBV18 to TRBJ1-5; D uncertain. V was shortened by 2 bases and J by 5 bases, with 7 bases between the two germline ends. In germline, CDR1 is KGHSH, CDR2 LQKENI. The CDR3 runs to 13 residues. The CDR3 spells CASSPTGYQPQHF. The CDR3 DNA is TGTGCCAGCTCACCAACGGGGTATCAGCCCCAGCATTTT.

The chain has TRBV11-2 and TRBJ1-2, with TRBD1 identical over 9 bases. J was trimmed by 7 bases and V by 5 bases; bases with no gene match: 14. CDR3 size: 16 residues. Germline V gene lookup returns CDR1 SGHAT and CDR2 FQNNGV. The CDR3, as DNA: TGTGCCAGCAGCCCGCTCCGGGACAGGGTAGGCGGTGGCTACACCTTC. Amino acid sequence: CASSPLRDRVGGGYTF.

This clone was recorded a few times. The chain has TRBV6-5 and TRBJ1-4; 8 positions agree with TRBD1. V trimming: 6 bases; J trimming: 3 bases; junction bases outside the gene matches: 3. This CDR3 contains 14 residues. Per germline, CDR1 MNHEY and CDR2 SVGAGI. CDR3 residues: CASSAGQANEKLFF. DNA for the CDR3: TGTGCCAGCAGCGCGGGACAGGCTAATGAAAAACTGTTTTTT.

In this sample, this clone turned up once. The chain couples TRBV3-1 (or the pseudogene TRBV3-2) to TRBJ2-5; 10 bases are a match to TRBD2. Germline trimming cut 7 bases from V and 1 base from J; bases unmatched to any gene: 12. The CDR3 is made up of 17 amino acids. Looked up from germline, CDR1 is LGHDT and CDR2 is YNNKEL (reference sequence). CDR3 DNA: TGTGCCAGCATCCCCATGGGAGCGGGAGGGGTCCAAGAGACCCAGTACTTC. This gives the protein CASIPMGAGGVQETQYF.

CDR3 residues: CATSRVQGGSPLHF. The CDR3 nucleotides are TGTGCCACCAGCAGAGTCCAGGGTGGATCACCCCTCCACTTT. This chain joins TRBV15 and TRBJ1-6, with D possibly TRBD1 on 5 matching bases. This CDR3 spans 14 amino acids. V was shortened by 1 base and J by 10 bases, with 11 bases between the two germline ends. The germline CDR1 and CDR2 sequences are LNHNV and YYDKDF (reference sequence).

The DNA for the CDR3 is TGTGCCAGCTCACCACCAGGGGGAAACTATGGCTACACCTTC. Protein: CASSPPGGNYGYTF. The J gene is TRBJ1-2, the V gene TRBV18, with a tentative D call TRBD1 (6 bases). The V end was cut by 0 bases, the J end by 2 bases, with 7 bases between. Germline V gene lookup returns CDR1 KGHSH and CDR2 LQKENI. This CDR3 is built from 14 residues.

J is TRBJ1-1 and V is TRBV5-1; D is uncertain. Germline V CDR1 and CDR2: SGHRS, YFSETQ. The CDR3 covers 14 residues. Trimming stripped 4 bases from V and 6 bases from J, with 16 bases between. CDR3 coding DNA: TGCGCCAGCAGCCCGGCGGGGTTTCGGGCTGAAGCTTTCTTT. It yields the protein CASSPAGFRAEAFF.

The V call is TRBV5-1, the J call TRBJ2-7, with a tentative D call TRBD1 (5 bases). V lost 0 bases, J lost 6 bases, and 16 bases lay in between. The CDR3 extends over 15 amino acids. The germline V gene has CDR1 SGHRS and CDR2 YFSETQ. The CDR3 is CASSLAGPVGPEQYF. The CDR3 DNA reads as TGCGCCAGCAGCTTGGCCGGACCAGTGGGGCCCGAGCAGTACTTC. Supplemented by reference TRBV5-1 and TRBJ2-7, the full variable domain reads KAGVTQTPRYLIKTRGQQVTLSCSPISGHRSVSWYQQTPGQGLQFLFEYFSETQRNKGNFPGRFSGRQFSNSRSEMNVSTLELGDSALYLCASSLAGPVGPEQYFGPGTRLTVT.

This rearrangement joins TRBV28 to TRBJ2-7, with D perhaps matching TRBD1 (6 bases). The CDR3 is 15 residues long. From germline, CDR1 is MDHEN and CDR2 SYDVKM. The V end was cut by 7 bases, the J end by 3 bases, with 19 bases between. This CDR3 reads CASTVQGTTDYEQYF. The CDR3 bases are TGTGCCAGCACCGTCCAGGGGACCACGGACTACGAGCAGTACTTC.

J is TRBJ1-2 and V is TRBV5-4, with unresolved D. The CDR3 contains 16 residues. V was trimmed by 4 bases and J by 6 bases, leaving 22 bases between them. Germline V gene data show CDR1 as SGHNT and CDR2 as YYREEE (reference sequence). The CDR3 DNA follows: TGTGCCAGCAGCCCTCGGACGGAGATTTGGGGAGATGGCTACACCTTC. Translating gives CASSPRTEIWGDGYTF. The full variable domain, its missing parts supplied by reference TRBV5-4 and TRBJ1-2, is ETGVTQSPTHLIKTRGQQVTLRCSSQSGHNTVSWYQQALGQGPQFIFQYYREEENGRGNFPPRFSGLQFPNYSSELNVNALELDDSALYLCASSPRTEIWGDGYTFGSGTRLTVV.

This clone showed up just once. The rearrangement uses TRBV27 and TRBJ2-3; no definite D call. Trimming shortened V by 4 bases and J by 6 bases, and 14 bases separated the two germline ends. From germline, CDR1 is MNHEY and CDR2 SMNVEV (reference sequence). This CDR3 comprises 14 residues. For the CDR3, the DNA is TGTGCCAGCAGTTCCCGCGGTCCGGTCGATACGCAGTATTTT. Protein product: CASSSRGPVDTQYF.

The genes are TRBV3-1 (or the pseudogene TRBV3-2) and TRBJ2-2; 11 bases line up with TRBD2. The CDR3 is 15 residues long. The V segment lost 2 bases and the J segment 6 bases; nucleotides outside the gene matches: 2. CDR1 is LGHDT and CDR2 is YNNKEL in the germline V gene (reference sequence). CDR3 DNA: TGTGCCAGCAGCCAACTAGCGGGAGGCCCCGGGGAGCTGTTTTTT. Translation: CASSQLAGGPGELFF.

This chain links TRBV30 with TRBJ2-2; D gene uncertain. Germline V gene sequence: CDR1 GTSNPN, CDR2 SVGIG (reference sequence). The CDR3 consists of 13 residues. The germline V and J ends were trimmed by 2 bases and 5 bases, with 9 bases remaining between them. CDR3 sequence: CAWSRQVTGELFF. In DNA, the CDR3 is TGTGCCTGGAGTCGGCAGGTGACCGGGGAGCTGTTTTTT.

This chain joins TRBV20-1 and TRBJ2-7; 10 positions match TRBD2. Germline V lookup: CDR1 DFQATT, CDR2 SNEGSKA (reference sequence). V lost 3 bases, J lost 8 bases, and 13 bases stayed unmatched. CDR3 length: 15 amino acids. The DNA of the CDR3 is TGCAGTGCTAGTGTTACTAGCGGGGCGATTAACAAGCAGTACTTC. Translation gives CSASVTSGAINKQYF.

The chain uses TRBV25-1 and TRBJ2-1; D is undetermined. Germline-derived CDR1 and CDR2 are MGHDK and SYGVNS. This CDR3 region has 14 residues. V shed 7 bases and J shed 1 base, with 11 bases lying between them. The chain's CDR3 is CASKEAGSYNEQFF. The CDR3 nucleotides are TGTGCCAGCAAGGAAGCAGGTTCCTACAATGAGCAGTTCTTC.

The V and J genes are TRBV21-1 and TRBJ2-7; TRBD1 was called by the table and not checked on the DNA. TRBV21-1 is designated a pseudogene. This CDR3 spans 17 amino acids. CDR3 loop: CASSKRATGTEDYEQYF. The CDR3 DNA follows: TGTGCCAGCAGCAAACGTGCGACGGGGACAGAAGACTACGAGCAGTACTTC.

This clone was seen only a few times. The chain links TRBV6-5 to TRBJ2-5; 9 nucleotides match TRBD1. V lost 5 bases, J lost 4 bases, and 8 bases stayed unmatched. Per the germline V gene, CDR1 is MNHEY and CDR2 is SVGAGI. The CDR3 runs 15 residues. This CDR3 is CASSPRQGVVETQYF. In DNA form, the CDR3 reads TGTGCCAGCAGTCCACGACAGGGGGTCGTAGAGACCCAGTACTTC.

This chain joins TRBV18 and TRBJ1-3; D perhaps matches TRBD1 (5 bases). The CDR3 is 14 amino acids. V shed 11 bases and J shed 4 bases, with 18 bases lying between them. Germline CDR1 KGHSH, CDR2 LQKENI. CDR3 loop: CASAGGTSGNTIYF. The CDR3 bases are TGTGCCTCCGCCGGCGGGACCTCCGGAAACACCATATATTTT.

This clone has only one observation. V is TRBV5-1 and J is TRBJ1-6; TRBD1 matches at 7 bases. CDR1 and CDR2 from the germline V gene are SGHRS and YFSETQ. CDR3 length: 14 amino acids. V lost 4 bases and J lost 7; bases outside the gene matches: 5. CDR3 protein: CASSQGDSNSPLHF. DNA for the CDR3: TGCGCCAGCAGCCAAGGGGACAGCAATTCACCCCTCCACTTT. The complete variable domain, with remaining parts taken from reference TRBV5-1 and TRBJ1-6, reads KAGVTQTPRYLIKTRGQQVTLSCSPISGHRSVSWYQQTPGQGLQFLFEYFSETQRNKGNFPGRFSGRQFSNSRSEMNVSTLELGDSALYLCASSQGDSNSPLHFGNGTRLTVT.

The chain recombines TRBV3-1 (or the pseudogene TRBV3-2) with TRBJ1-4; a possible D gene is TRBD1 (6 bases). The CDR3 sequence is 14 residues long. Between the trimmed V and J ends, which lost 2 bases and 7 bases, there was a span of 11 bases. Germline V gives CDR1 LGHDT, CDR2 YNNKEL (reference sequence). CDR3 DNA: TGTGCCAGCAGCCAAAGGGGGGGGGCTGAAAAACTGTTTTTT. Protein sequence: CASSQRGGAEKLFF.